This entry describes one T cell receptor (beta chain). Method: immunoSEQ multiplex PCR; TCRdb's copy keeps in-frame clones and lacks some. The data show around 46,000 clones, around 82% seen once. This entry comes from a study of blood T cell repertoires in COVID-19. Across the study: Specimens from acute and convalescent COVID-19 originated in the United States, Italy and Spain.

Per germline, CDR1 GTSNPN and CDR2 SVGIG (reference sequence). V shed 4 bases and J 9 bases; nucleotides not matched to a gene: 11. This CDR3 is 14 amino acids long. The chain employs TRBV30 and TRBJ1-4; TRBD1 agrees at 7 bases. This TCR was recovered from a human donor in a cohort sampled during active COVID-19. Material for sequencing was peripheral blood. The chain's CDR3 is CAWIPPGGMKKLFF. As DNA, the CDR3 is TGTGCCTGGATTCCGCCAGGGGGAATGAAAAAACTGTTTTTT.